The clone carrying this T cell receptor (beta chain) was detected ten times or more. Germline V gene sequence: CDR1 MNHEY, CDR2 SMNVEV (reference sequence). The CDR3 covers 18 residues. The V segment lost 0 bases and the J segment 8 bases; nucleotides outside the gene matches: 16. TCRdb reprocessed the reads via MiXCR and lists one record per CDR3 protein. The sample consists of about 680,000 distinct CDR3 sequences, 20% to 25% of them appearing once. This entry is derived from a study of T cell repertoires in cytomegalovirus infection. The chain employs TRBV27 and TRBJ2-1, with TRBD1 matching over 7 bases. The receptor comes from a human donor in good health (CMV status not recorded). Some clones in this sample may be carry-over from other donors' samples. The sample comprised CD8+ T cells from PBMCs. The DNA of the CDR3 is TGTGCCAGCAGTTTATCGGCCGTAACAGGGGCTCTCAATGATGAGCAGTTCTTC. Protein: CASSLSAVTGALNDEQFF.